The 3 T cell receptor beta chains presented below share a single source sample, sequenced in a study of shared clonotypes between healthy human individuals. TCRdb's copy holds only in-frame clones and misses some; the assay was immunoSEQ multiplex PCR. In the table there are millions of clones, 80% to 95% of which are singletons. The sequencing sample was made of naive CD4+ T cells from PBMCs. The subset: CD45RA+ positively selected. The receptors come from a man between 18 and 29 years old in good health. Some clones in this sample may be carry-over from other donors' samples.

The count of this clone is one. CDR3 nucleotide sequence: TGTGCCAGCAGCCAGCAGGGAGGTACAGATACGCAGTATTTT. Amino acid sequence: CASSQQGGTDTQYF. The V gene is TRBV5-4, the J gene TRBJ2-3; D possibly corresponds to TRBD2 (6 bases). Between the trimmed V and J ends, which lost 4 bases and 3 bases, there was a span of 12 bases. Germline loops: CDR1 SGHNT, CDR2 YYREEE (reference sequence). This CDR3 spans 14 amino acids. The full variable domain, its missing parts supplied by reference TRBV5-4 and TRBJ2-3, is ETGVTQSPTHLIKTRGQQVTLRCSSQSGHNTVSWYQQALGQGPQFIFQYYREEENGRGNFPPRFSGLQFPNYSSELNVNALELDDSALYLCASSQQGGTDTQYFGPGTRLTVL.

Notes on this clone: This same CDR3 is encoded by further DNA sequences in the sample. The chain uses TRBV18 and TRBJ2-7; possible D gene TRBD1, 6 bases. The CDR3 has 14 amino acids. Trimming pared 1 base from V and 5 bases from J, leaving 12 bases between. The germline V gene encodes CDR1 KGHSH and CDR2 LQKENI. CDR3 sequence reads: CASSPLAGADEQYF. The CDR3 coding sequence is TGTGCCAGCTCACCACTGGCAGGGGCGGACGAGCAGTACTTC.

J is TRBJ2-3 and V is TRBV27; no definite D call. Per germline, CDR1 MNHEY and CDR2 SMNVEV (reference sequence). V shed 4 bases and J shed 3 bases, with 11 bases lying between them. The CDR3 has 14 residues. DNA of the CDR3: TGTGCCAGCAGTTCGCCGGCACTGACAGATACGCAGTATTTT. Translating gives CASSSPALTDTQYF.